The present TCR beta chain was sequenced within a study of regulatory T cells in long-lasting Graves disease. Sample time point: newly diagnosed GD, antithyroid drugs for less than 3 months. PBMC RNA served as the TCR library source. V lost 5 bases to trimming and J lost 1 base, with 12 bases between them. The CDR3 length is 14 residues. Germline V CDR1 and CDR2: PRHDT, FYEKMQ (reference sequence). Study-wide results and caveats: Under persistent disease, TRBV28, TRBJ1-2 and TRBJ2-5 were used preferentially.

For this clonotype: The antigen remains unidentified.

Combining iRepertoire HTBI primers with Arm-PCR of CDR3 regions, the authors built TCR beta libraries. From the multiplex PCR reads, TCRdb called clonotypes with MiXCR, one entry per CDR3 protein. The sample consists of roughly 420,000 distinct CDR3 sequences, approximately 16% of them appearing once. A further study also used this sample, focusing on T cells in Graves' hyperthyroidism and ophthalmopathy.

This rearrangement joins TRBV13 to TRBJ2-7, with D tentatively TRBD2 (5 bases). The sample in question was peripheral blood mononuclear cells (PBMCs), obtained at new diagnosis, from a patient treated with antithyroid drugs. The sequence was obtained from a woman between 18 and 30 years old with Graves disease. DNA for the CDR3: TGTGCCAGCAGCCTCCCCGGGGTTTCCTACGAGCAGTACTTC. Its translation is CASSLPGVSYEQYF.